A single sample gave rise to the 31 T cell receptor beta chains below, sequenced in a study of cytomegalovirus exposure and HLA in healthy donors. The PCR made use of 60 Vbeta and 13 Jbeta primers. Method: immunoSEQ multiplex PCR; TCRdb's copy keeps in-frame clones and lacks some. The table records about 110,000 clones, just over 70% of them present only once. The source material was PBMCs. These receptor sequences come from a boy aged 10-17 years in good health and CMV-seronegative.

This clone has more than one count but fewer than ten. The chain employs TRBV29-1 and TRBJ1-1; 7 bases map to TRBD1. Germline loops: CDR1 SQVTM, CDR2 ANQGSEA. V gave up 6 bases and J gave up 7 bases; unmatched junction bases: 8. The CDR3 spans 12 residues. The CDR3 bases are TGCAGCGTGATGCAGGGGGTTAGTGAAGCTTTCTTT. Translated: CSVMQGVSEAFF.

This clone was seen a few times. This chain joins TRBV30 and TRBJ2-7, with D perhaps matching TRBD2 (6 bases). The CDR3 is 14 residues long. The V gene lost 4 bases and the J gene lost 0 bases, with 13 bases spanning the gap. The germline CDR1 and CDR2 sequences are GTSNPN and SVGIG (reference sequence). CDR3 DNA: TGTGCCTGGACGGCGGGACTTACCTCCTACGAGCAGTACTTC. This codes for CAWTAGLTSYEQYF.

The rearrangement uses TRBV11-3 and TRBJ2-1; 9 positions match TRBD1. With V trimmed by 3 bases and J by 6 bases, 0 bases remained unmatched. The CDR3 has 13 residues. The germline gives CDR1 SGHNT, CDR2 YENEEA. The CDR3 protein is CASSLTGGNEQFF. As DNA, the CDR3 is TGTGCCAGCAGCTTGACAGGGGGCAATGAGCAGTTCTTC.

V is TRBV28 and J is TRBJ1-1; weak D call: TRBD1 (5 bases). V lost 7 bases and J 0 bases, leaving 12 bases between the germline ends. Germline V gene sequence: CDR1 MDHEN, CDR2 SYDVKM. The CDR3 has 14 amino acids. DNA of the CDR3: TGTGCCAGCAATCTAGACAGACTGAACACTGAAGCTTTCTTT. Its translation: CASNLDRLNTEAFF.

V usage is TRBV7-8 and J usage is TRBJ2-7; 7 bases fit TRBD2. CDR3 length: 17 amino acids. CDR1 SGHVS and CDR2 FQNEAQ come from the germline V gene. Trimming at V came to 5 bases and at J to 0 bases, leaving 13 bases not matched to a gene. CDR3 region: CASSVLGSGIPSYEQYF. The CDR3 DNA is TGTGCCAGCAGCGTCCTGGGGAGCGGGATCCCCTCCTACGAGCAGTACTTC.

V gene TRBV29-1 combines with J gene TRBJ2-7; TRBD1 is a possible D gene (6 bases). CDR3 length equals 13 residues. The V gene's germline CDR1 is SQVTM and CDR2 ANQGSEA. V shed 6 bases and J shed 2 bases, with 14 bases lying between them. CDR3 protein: CSVATGTTYEQYF. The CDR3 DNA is TGCAGCGTGGCTACAGGGACCACCTACGAGCAGTACTTC.

CDR3: CASSSDRANTGELFF. In DNA form, the CDR3 reads TGTGCCAGCAGCTCGGACAGGGCGAACACCGGGGAGCTGTTTTTT. The chain employs TRBV11-2 and TRBJ2-2, with 8 bases aligning to TRBD1. The CDR3 loop spans 15 amino acids. The V gene end was trimmed by 4 bases and the J gene end by 0 bases; junction bases not matched to a gene: 1. The germline V gene encodes CDR1 SGHAT and CDR2 FQNNGV.

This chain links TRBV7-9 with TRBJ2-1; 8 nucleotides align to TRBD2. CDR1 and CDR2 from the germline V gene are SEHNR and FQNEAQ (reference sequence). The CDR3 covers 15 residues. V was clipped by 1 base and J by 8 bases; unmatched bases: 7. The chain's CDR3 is CASSLVSGGPHEQFF. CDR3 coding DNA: TGTGCCAGCAGCTTAGTCTCGGGGGGGCCGCATGAGCAGTTCTTC.

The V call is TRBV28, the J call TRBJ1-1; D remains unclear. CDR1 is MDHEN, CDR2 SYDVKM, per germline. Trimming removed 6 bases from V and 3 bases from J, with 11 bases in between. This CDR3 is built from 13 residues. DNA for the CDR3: TGTGCCAGCAGAATTAACAGTGACACTGAAGCTTTCTTT. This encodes CASRINSDTEAFF. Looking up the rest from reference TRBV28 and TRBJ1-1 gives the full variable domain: DVKVTQSSRYLVKRTGEKVFLECVQDMDHENMFWYRQDPGLGLRLIYFSYDVKMKEKGDIPEGYSVSREKKERFSLILESASTNQTSMYLCASRINSDTEAFFGQGTRLTVV.

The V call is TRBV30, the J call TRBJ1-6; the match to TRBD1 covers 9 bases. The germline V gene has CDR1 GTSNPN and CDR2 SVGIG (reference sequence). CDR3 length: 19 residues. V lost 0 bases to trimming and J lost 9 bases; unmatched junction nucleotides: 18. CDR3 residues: CAWSVLGIGDRVFGSPLHF. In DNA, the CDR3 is TGTGCCTGGAGTGTACTAGGGATCGGGGACAGGGTGTTTGGTTCACCCCTCCACTTT.

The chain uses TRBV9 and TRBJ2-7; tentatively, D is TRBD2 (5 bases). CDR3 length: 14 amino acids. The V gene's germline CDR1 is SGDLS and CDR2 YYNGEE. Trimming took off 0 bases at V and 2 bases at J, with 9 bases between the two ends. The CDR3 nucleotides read TGTGCCAGCAGCGTAGGAGGGTCGGCCTACGAGCAGTACTTC. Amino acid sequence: CASSVGGSAYEQYF. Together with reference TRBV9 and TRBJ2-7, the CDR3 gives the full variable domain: DSGVTQTPKHLITATGQRVTLRCSPRSGDLSVYWYQQSLDQGLQFLIQYYNGEERAKGNILERFSAQQFPDLHSELNLSSLELGDSALYFCASSVGGSAYEQYFGPGTRLTVT.

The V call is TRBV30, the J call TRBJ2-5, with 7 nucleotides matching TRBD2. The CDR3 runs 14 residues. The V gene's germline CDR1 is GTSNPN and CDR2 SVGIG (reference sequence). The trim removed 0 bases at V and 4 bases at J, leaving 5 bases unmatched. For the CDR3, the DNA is TGTGCCTGGAGTGTATCCGCTAGCGGAGAGACCCAGTACTTC. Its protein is CAWSVSASGETQYF.

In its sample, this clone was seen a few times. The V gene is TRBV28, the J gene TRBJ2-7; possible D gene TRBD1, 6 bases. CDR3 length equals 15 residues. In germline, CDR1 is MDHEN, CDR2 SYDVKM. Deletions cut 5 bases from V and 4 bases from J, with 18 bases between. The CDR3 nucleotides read TGTGCCAGCAGTCCACCGCCAGGGGTTCGGTACGAGCAGTACTTC. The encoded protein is CASSPPPGVRYEQYF. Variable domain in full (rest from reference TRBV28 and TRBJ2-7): DVKVTQSSRYLVKRTGEKVFLECVQDMDHENMFWYRQDPGLGLRLIYFSYDVKMKEKGDIPEGYSVSREKKERFSLILESASTNQTSMYLCASSPPPGVRYEQYFGPGTRLTVT.

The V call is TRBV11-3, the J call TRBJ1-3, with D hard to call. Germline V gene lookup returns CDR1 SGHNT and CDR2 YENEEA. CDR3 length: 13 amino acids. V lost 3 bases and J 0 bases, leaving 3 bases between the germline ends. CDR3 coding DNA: TGTGCCAGCAGCTTTAGCTCTGGAAACACCATATATTTT. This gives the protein CASSFSSGNTIYF.

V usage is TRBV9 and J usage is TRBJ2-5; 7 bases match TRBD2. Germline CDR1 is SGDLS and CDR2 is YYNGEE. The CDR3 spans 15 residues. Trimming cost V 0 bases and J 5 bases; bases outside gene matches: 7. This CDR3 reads CASSVGGGGGETQYF. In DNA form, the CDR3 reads TGTGCCAGCAGCGTAGGTGGCGGGGGTGGGGAGACCCAGTACTTC.

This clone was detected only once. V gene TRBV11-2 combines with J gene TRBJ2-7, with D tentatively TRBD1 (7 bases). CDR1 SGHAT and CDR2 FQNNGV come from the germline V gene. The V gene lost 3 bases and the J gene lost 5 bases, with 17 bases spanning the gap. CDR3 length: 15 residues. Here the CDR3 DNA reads TGTGCCAGCAGCTTGGAGGGACAGAAGAGCCACGAGCAGTACTTC. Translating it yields CASSLEGQKSHEQYF.

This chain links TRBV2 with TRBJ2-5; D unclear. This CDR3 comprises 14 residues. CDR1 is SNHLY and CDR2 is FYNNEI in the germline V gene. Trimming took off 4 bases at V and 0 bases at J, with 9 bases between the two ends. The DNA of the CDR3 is TGTGCCAGCAGTGGATCCAGGAACCAAGAGACCCAGTACTTC. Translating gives CASSGSRNQETQYF.

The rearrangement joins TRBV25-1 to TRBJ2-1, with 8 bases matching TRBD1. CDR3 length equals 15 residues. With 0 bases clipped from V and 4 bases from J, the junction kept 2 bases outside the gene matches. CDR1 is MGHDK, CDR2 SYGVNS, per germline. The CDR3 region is CASSEYRTGYNEQFF. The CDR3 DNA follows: TGTGCCAGCAGTGAATATAGGACAGGGTACAATGAGCAGTTCTTC. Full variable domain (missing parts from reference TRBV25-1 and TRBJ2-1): EADIYQTPRYLVIGTGKKITLECSQTMGHDKMYWYQQDPGMELHLIHYSYGVNSTEKGDLSSESTVSRIRTEHFPLTLESARPSHTSQYLCASSEYRTGYNEQFFGPGTRLTVL.

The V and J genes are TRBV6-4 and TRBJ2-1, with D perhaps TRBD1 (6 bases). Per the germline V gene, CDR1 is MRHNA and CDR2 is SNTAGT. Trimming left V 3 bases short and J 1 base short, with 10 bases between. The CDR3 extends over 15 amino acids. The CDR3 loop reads CASSEEQGSYNEQFF. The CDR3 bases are TGTGCCAGCAGTGAGGAACAGGGTTCCTACAATGAGCAGTTCTTC.

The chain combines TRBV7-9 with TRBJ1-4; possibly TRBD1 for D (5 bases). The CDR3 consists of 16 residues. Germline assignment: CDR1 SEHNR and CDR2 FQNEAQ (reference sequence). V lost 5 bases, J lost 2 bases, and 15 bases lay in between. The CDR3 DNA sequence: TGTGCCAGCAGCACCCCGCGGGGGGGGACTAATGAAAAACTGTTTTTT. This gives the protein CASSTPRGGTNEKLFF.

The CDR3: CATSRELTGANEKLFF. The CDR3 coding sequence is TGTGCCACCAGCAGAGAGCTGACAGGGGCTAATGAAAAACTGTTTTTT. The chain uses TRBV15 and TRBJ1-4, with 8 bases aligning to TRBD1. CDR3 size: 16 residues. After removal of 0 bases from V and 3 bases from J, the junction contained 3 bases not matched to a gene. Germline V CDR1 and CDR2: LNHNV, YYDKDF (reference sequence).

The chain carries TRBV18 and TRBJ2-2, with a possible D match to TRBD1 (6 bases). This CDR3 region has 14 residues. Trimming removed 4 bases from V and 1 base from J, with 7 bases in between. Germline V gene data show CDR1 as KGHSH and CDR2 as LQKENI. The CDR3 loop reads CASSQGQNTGELFF. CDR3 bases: TGTGCCAGCTCACAGGGACAGAACACCGGGGAGCTGTTTTTT.

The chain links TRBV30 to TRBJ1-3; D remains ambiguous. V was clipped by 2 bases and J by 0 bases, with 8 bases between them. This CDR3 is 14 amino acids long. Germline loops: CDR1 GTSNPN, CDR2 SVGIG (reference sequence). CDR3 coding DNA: TGTGCCTGGAGTCCCTCCAGCTCTGGAAACACCATATATTTT. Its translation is CAWSPSSSGNTIYF.

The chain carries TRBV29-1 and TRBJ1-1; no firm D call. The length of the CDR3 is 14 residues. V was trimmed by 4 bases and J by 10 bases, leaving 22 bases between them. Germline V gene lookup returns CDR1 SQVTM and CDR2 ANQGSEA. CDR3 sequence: CSVVSRSGVDGAFF. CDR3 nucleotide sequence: TGCAGCGTTGTGTCTCGGTCCGGGGTGGATGGAGCTTTCTTT.

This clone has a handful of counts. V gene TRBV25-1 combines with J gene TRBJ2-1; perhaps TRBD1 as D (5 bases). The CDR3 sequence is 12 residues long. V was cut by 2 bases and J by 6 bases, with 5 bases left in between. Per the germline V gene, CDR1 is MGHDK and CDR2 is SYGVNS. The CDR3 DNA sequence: TGTGCCAGCAGTGAACAGGGCAATGAGCAGTTCTTC. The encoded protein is CASSEQGNEQFF.

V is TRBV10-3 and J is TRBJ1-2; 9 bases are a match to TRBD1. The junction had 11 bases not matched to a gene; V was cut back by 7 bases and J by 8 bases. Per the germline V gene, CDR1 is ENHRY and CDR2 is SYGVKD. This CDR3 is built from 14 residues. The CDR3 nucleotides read TGTGCCATCACCCACCCCGGGACAGGGTCCGGCTACACCTTC. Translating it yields CAITHPGTGSGYTF.

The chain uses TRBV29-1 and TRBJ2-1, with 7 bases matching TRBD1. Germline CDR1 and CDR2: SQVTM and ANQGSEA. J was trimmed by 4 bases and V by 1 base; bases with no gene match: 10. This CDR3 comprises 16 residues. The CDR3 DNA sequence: TGCAGCGTTGAAGGAGTGCCGGGACAGCCTTACAATGAGCAGTTCTTC. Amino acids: CSVEGVPGQPYNEQFF.

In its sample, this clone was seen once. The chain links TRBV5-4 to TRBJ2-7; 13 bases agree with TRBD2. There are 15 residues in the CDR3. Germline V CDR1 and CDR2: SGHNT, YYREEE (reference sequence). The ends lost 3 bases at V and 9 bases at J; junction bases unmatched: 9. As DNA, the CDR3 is TGTGCCAGCAGCTCTCGGACTAGCGGGGGAGAGAGGCAGTACTTC. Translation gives CASSSRTSGGERQYF.

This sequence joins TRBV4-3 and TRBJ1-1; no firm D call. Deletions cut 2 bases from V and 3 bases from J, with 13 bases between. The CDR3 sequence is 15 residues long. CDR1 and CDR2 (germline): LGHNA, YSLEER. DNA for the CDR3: TGCGCCAGCAGCCAACGGTTAAGGGAGGACACTGAAGCTTTCTTT. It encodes CASSQRLREDTEAFF.

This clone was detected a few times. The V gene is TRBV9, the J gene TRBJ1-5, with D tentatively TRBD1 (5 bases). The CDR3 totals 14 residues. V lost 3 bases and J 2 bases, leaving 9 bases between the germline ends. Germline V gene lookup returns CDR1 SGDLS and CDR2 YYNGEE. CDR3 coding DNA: TGTGCCAGCAGCGCGGGAGGGGGCAATCAGCCCCAGCATTTT. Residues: CASSAGGGNQPQHF.

This CDR3 is CASTLGTRGWRPQHF. In DNA form, the CDR3 reads TGTGCCAGCACCCTCGGTACTCGCGGTTGGAGGCCCCAGCATTTT. The chain has TRBV6-6 and TRBJ1-5; D is ambiguous. CDR1 is MNHNY and CDR2 is SVGAGI in the germline V gene (reference sequence). The CDR3 runs 15 residues. Trimming took 7 bases from V and 9 from J, leaving 22 bases between them.